Listed here are 5 T cell receptor beta chains from one sample, sequenced in a study of cytomegalovirus exposure and HLA in healthy donors listed by TCRdb under 2017. The library was obtained by the immunoSEQ multiplex PCR assay. For the multiplex PCR, a mixture combining 60 forward primers for TCR Vbeta segments and 13 reverse primers for TCR Jbeta segments was used. TCRdb provides this immuneACCESS table in a form limited to in-frame rearrangements. Some clones are lacking; in checked studies, under half of them reflect an unresolved V gene, and why the rest are absent is not known. Per the sample table, the count is about 170,000 clones. About 0.79% of the sample goes to the ten largest clones. Sequenced material: PBMCs. These receptor sequences come from a young woman in good health and CMV-seropositive.

V and J are TRBV30 and TRBJ2-2; TRBD2 matches 7 bases. Looked up from germline, CDR1 is GTSNPN and CDR2 is SVGIG (reference sequence). With V trimmed by 3 bases and J by 5 bases, 9 bases remained unmatched. This CDR3 comprises 15 residues. The CDR3 DNA is TGTGCCTGGAGGGGGGGAGGGGCCGGTACCGGGGAGCTGTTTTTT. Residues: CAWRGGGAGTGELFF.

The J gene is TRBJ2-1, the V gene TRBV18; 8 positions agree with TRBD2. This CDR3 is 15 amino acids long. Per the germline V gene, CDR1 is KGHSH and CDR2 is LQKENI. Losses at the gene ends were 6 bases for V and 6 bases for J; bases not matched to a gene: 10. The CDR3 region is CASSKGLGSSNEQFF. As DNA, the CDR3 is TGTGCCAGCTCCAAGGGACTAGGGAGTAGCAATGAGCAGTTCTTC. Full variable domain (rest looked up from reference TRBV18 and TRBJ2-1): NAGVMQNPRHLVRRRGQEARLRCSPMKGHSHVYWYRQLPEEGLKFMVYLQKENIIDESGMPKERFSAEFPKEGPSILRIQQVVRGDSAAYFCASSKGLGSSNEQFFGPGTRLTVL.

The rearrangement links TRBV5-1 to TRBJ2-4; 7 bases match TRBD1. The junction had 5 bases not matched to a gene; V was cut back by 0 bases and J by 8 bases. CDR1 is SGHRS, CDR2 YFSETQ, per germline. There are 14 residues in the CDR3. In DNA, the CDR3 is TGCGCCAGCAGCTTGGCTCCTACAGGGGACATTCAGTACTTC. It is translated as CASSLAPTGDIQYF. Full variable domain (rest looked up from reference TRBV5-1 and TRBJ2-4): KAGVTQTPRYLIKTRGQQVTLSCSPISGHRSVSWYQQTPGQGLQFLFEYFSETQRNKGNFPGRFSGRQFSNSRSEMNVSTLELGDSALYLCASSLAPTGDIQYFGAGTRLSVL.

V is TRBV29-1 and J is TRBJ2-7, with 8 bases aligning to TRBD1. Germline V gene data show CDR1 as SQVTM and CDR2 as ANQGSEA. Trimming took 7 bases from V and 0 from J; bases not matched to a gene: 5. This CDR3 comprises 13 residues. The CDR3 spells CSATGVSSYEQYF. The CDR3 nucleotides read TGCAGCGCGACAGGGGTCAGCTCCTACGAGCAGTACTTC.

A word on this clone: Other DNA sequences of this sample code for an identical CDR3. The chain has TRBV30 and TRBJ1-3; D gene ambiguous. Germline lookup yields CDR1 GTSNPN and CDR2 SVGIG (reference sequence). V was clipped by 1 base and J by 0 bases, with 7 bases between them. This CDR3 comprises 14 residues. The CDR3 sequence is CAWSGGLSGNTIYF. CDR3 nucleotides: TGTGCCTGGAGTGGCGGTCTCTCTGGAAACACCATATATTTT.